This T cell receptor beta chain was sequenced for a study of tumor-infiltrating lymphocytes in primary liver carcinoma. Study-wide background: Sample counts of productive TCRbeta reads spanned roughly 3.65 to 8 million; these counts were similar across tissue types.

Points on this clonotype: Its antigen is unidentified. A read error is possible here, since a much larger clone lies one base away.

Extraction of RNA together with DNA used about 18-31 mg of unsorted bulk tissue. Researchers generated TCR beta cDNA from roughly 520 ng of total RNA, relying on a constant-region primer. Three nested multiplex PCR rounds, a slightly modified ARM-PCR, produced the libraries for TCR beta. TRBV1-TRBV30 forward primers and a C-beta reverse primer were used in the first two PCR rounds, which each ran for 9 to 10 cycles. In TCRdb, the multiplex PCR reads were re-called with MiXCR into one record per CDR3 protein. The sample has 95,000 to 150,000 distinct CDR3 sequences, about 68% seen once. V shed 3 bases and J 4 bases; nucleotides not matched to a gene: 5. CDR3 length: 13 residues. Germline V lookup: CDR1 SQVTM, CDR2 ANQGSEA. Study-wide results and limits: Top-250-clone fractions were significantly higher in tumors than in blood (p = 0.039). Only about 8-25% of top clones occurred in every one of the five tumor regions.

Material for sequencing was liver tumor tissue from sampling region 1. As for subset: tumor region T1, superior pole. This clonotype was obtained from a woman aged 60-70 years with primary liver carcinoma and hepatitis B virus infection. V usage is TRBV29-1 and J usage is TRBJ2-5, with TRBD1 matching over 7 bases. The CDR3 DNA follows: TGCAGCGTTGACAGGGGGAAAGTAGAGACCCAGTACTTC. Its protein is CSVDRGKVETQYF.